This T cell receptor beta chain is from a study of T cells after yellow fever vaccination. Study results and caveats: Detected again after the booster were most primary-vaccination clones, at 95% to 96% CD4 and more than 70% CD8.

They built TCR cDNA with 5'RACE template switching, a step that put in a universal primer site and UMIs. TCRdb itself ran the 5' RACE reads through MiXCR, one entry per CDR3 protein. Counted here are around 340,000 distinct CDR3 sequences, 7.5% to 9% occurring once; the ten biggest clones make up around 17%. This clonotype turned up a few times. The antigen remains undetermined. V gave up 1 base and J gave up 0 bases, with 11 bases separating them. The CDR3 runs to 16 residues. The V gene's germline CDR1 is SGHTA and CDR2 FQGNSA. This chain joins TRBV7-2 and TRBJ2-3, with D uncertain. The receptor comes from a man aged 18-30 years who received the YFV17D yellow fever vaccine. The specimen was PBMCs, collected on the day of the first yellow fever vaccination. Here the CDR3 DNA reads TGTGCCAGCAGCTTAGTCGGTGGAACTAGCACAGATACGCAGTATTTT. Encoded protein: CASSLVGGTSTDTQYF.